This is a list of T cell receptor beta chains from one sample in a study of response to subunit inactivated influenza vaccine. MiXCR was run by TCRdb on the RT-PCR reads, yielding one entry per CDR3 protein. The table has fewer than 250,000 distinct CDR3 sequences, about 15% seen once. The sequencing used CD8+ T cells sorted from PBMCs, collected about 5 days after vaccination. Receptors originate from a man in his forties or fifties who received an inactivated influenza vaccine. The CDR3 runs from the conserved cysteine through the conserved F or W. D genes are given only for firm matches. Not all rows give a size; the values are once, few, many and, for expanded clones, a class.

15	.	TRBJ2-1	TRBV18	.	TGTGCCAGCTCACCACCGTCCGGCCAAGACAATGAGCAGTTCTTC	CASSPPSGQDNEQFF
17	.	TRBJ2-5	TRBV15	.	TGTGCCACCAGCAGAGAAGGTCACAGACTACTCCAAGAGACCCAGTACTTC	CATSREGHRLLQETQYF
13	.	TRBJ2-1	TRBV29-1	.	TGCAGCGGGGGGGAGACGTACCACAATGAGCAGTTCTTC	CSGGETYHNEQFF
15	.	TRBJ2-1	TRBV29-1	.	TGCAGCGTTGAAGAAATGGGTAGGTCCTACAATGAGCAGTTCTTC	CSVEEMGRSYNEQFF
12	.	TRBJ1-1	TRBV7-9	.	TGTGCCAGCAGCCATCAGGGAACTGAAGCTTTCTTT	CASSHQGTEAFF
12	few	TRBJ2-5	TRBV28	.	TGTGCCAGCAGTTCGACGGGGGAGACCCAGTACTTC	CASSSTGETQYF
12	.	TRBJ1-1	TRBV28	.	TGTGCCAGCAGTTTTGGGAGAACTGAAGCTTTCTTT	CASSFGRTEAFF
16	.	TRBJ2-6	TRBV6-1	TRBD2	TGTGCCAGCAGCCCTGGGGGGGGTACTGGGGCCAACGTCCTGACTTTC	CASSPGGGTGANVLTF
15	many	TRBJ1-5	TRBV6-1	.	TGTGCCAGCAGTGAAGATGATTATAGCAATCAGCCCCAGCATTTT	CASSEDDYSNQPQHF
15	.	TRBJ2-7	TRBV5-6	.	TGTGCCAGCAGCCATTATCGGGACGGTCCCTACGAGCAGTACTTC	CASSHYRDGPYEQYF
16	.	TRBJ1-2	TRBV20-1	.	TGCAGTGCTAGCCCTCTCGGACGCCAGGGGCACTATGGCTACACCTTC	CSASPLGRQGHYGYTF
16	.	TRBJ2-2	TRBV4-1	.	TGCGCCAGCAGCCAACTGACAGAGTCGAACACCGGGGAGCTGTTTTTT	CASSQLTESNTGELFF
15	few	TRBJ2-7	TRBV20-1	TRBD2	TGCAGTGCTAGAGAGTTACTAGCGGCCCCCGGGGAGCAGTACTTC	CSARELLAAPGEQYF
17	.	TRBJ2-1	TRBV7-9	.	TGTGCCAGCAGCTCCACGGGAAGTTTGAGCTCCTACAATGAGCAGTTCTTC	CASSSTGSLSSYNEQFF
13	many	TRBJ1-2	TRBV7-9	.	TGTGCCAGCAGCCTCGGGAGGGAAGGTGGCTACACCTTC	CASSLGREGGYTF
11	few	TRBJ2-3	TRBV6-5	TRBD2	TGTGCCAGCAGTTCTAGCGGGGGGGCGTATTTT	CASSSSGGAYF
13	few	TRBJ1-5	TRBV12-3/TRBV12-4	.	TGTGCCAGCAGTTTGCGGACGAGCGAGCCCCAGCATTTT	CASSLRTSEPQHF
16	.	TRBJ2-7	TRBV7-3	.	TGTGCCAGCAGCTTAAGCAGGGCGGACCAAAGCTACGAGCAGTACTTC	CASSLSRADQSYEQYF
16	.	TRBJ2-3	TRBV4-1	TRBD2	TGCGCCAGCAGCCAGGGTAGCGGGGGACGCGCAGATACGCAGTATTTT	CASSQGSGGRADTQYF
15	.	TRBJ2-5	TRBV10-3	.	TGTGCCATCAGTGAGTCGGCAGGGTTCCAAGAGACCCAGTACTTC	CAISESAGFQETQYF
13	few	TRBJ2-7	TRBV3-1	.	TGTGCCAGCAGCCAAGATCACGGACACGAGCAGTACTTC	CASSQDHGHEQYF
16	.	TRBJ2-1	TRBV19	TRBD1	TGTGCCAGTAGTAGCTGGGGACAGGGGTATTACAATGAGCAGTTCTTC	CASSSWGQGYYNEQFF
11	.	TRBJ2-7	TRBV29-1	.	TGCAGCGTTGATATCCACTACGAGCAGTACTTC	CSVDIHYEQYF
15	few	TRBJ2-2	TRBV28	TRBD1	TGTGCCAGCAGTTTCAGGACAGGGACCGCCGGGGAGCTGTTTTTT	CASSFRTGTAGELFF
13	.	TRBJ2-2	TRBV29-1	.	TGCAGCGTTAAAGGGGCTAATGCCGGGGAGCTGTTTTTT	CSVKGANAGELFF
17	.	TRBJ2-3	TRBV28	.	TGTGCCAGCAGTTTATGGTTAACCGGGGCTAACACAGATACGCAGTATTTT	CASSLWLTGANTDTQYF
14	few	TRBJ1-5	TRBV6-4	.	TGTGCCAGCAGACACGCGGGAGAGAGTCAGCCCCAGCATTTT	CASRHAGESQPQHF
16	few	TRBJ2-2	TRBV20-1	TRBD2	TGCAGTGCTAGAGATGCCCAGCGGGAGGGGACCGGGGAGCTGTTTTTT	CSARDAQREGTGELFF